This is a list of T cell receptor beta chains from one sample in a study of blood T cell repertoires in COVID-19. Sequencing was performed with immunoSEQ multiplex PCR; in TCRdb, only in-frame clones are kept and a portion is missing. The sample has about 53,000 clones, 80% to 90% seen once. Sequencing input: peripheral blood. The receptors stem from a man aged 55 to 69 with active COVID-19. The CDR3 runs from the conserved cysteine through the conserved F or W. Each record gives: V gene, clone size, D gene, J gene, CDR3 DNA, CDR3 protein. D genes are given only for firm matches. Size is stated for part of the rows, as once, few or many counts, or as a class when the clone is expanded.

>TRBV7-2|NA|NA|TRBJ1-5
TGTGCCAGCAGCTTAGGCGGCAGTAGCAATCAGCCCCAGCATTTT
CASSLGGSSNQPQHF
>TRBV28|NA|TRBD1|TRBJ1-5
TGTGCCAGCAGGGGACAGGGAGATCAGCCCCAGCATTTT
CASRGQGDQPQHF
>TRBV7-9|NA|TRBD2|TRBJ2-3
TGTGCCAGCAGCTCGTGTAGCGGGAGAACGTGTATAGATACGCAGTATTTT
CASSSCSGRTCIDTQYF
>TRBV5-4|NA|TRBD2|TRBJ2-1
TGTGCCAGCAGCTCCGGGACTAGCGGGGTGGGAGAGCAGTTCTTC
CASSSGTSGVGEQFF
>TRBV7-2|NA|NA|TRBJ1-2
TGTGCCAGCAGCCGCAAGGGGGGGCGGGGCTACACCTTC
CASSRKGGRGYTF
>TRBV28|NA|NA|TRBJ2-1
TGTGCCAGCAGTTCACCAGCGGTAGCGGTTATACAAAGCTCCTACAATGAGCAGTTCTTC
CASSSPAVAVIQSSYNEQFF
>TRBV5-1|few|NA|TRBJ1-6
TGCGCCAGCAGCTTGAAACTGGATTCACCCCTCCACTTT
CASSLKLDSPLHF
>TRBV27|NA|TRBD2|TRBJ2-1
TGTGCCAGCAGCCCCTTCGGAGCGGGAGTGGTCTACAATGAGCAGTTCTTC
CASSPFGAGVVYNEQFF
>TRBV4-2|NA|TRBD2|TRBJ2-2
TGTGCCAGCAGCCAAAGGGGCAGCGGGAGGGTCGGCGGGGAGCTGTTTTTT
CASSQRGSGRVGGELFF
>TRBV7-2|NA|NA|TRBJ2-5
TGTGCCAGCAGCCTGACTTTTCAAGAGACCCAGTACTTC
CASSLTFQETQYF